Each of the 18 T cell receptor beta chains below was sequenced from the same sample in a study of T cells after yellow fever vaccination (dated by TCRdb to the late 2010s). The treatment or condition label for this specimen denotes: live attenuated yellow fever vaccine strain. Libraries were built with 5' RACE. Sequencing was carried out with an Illumina HiSeq 2500. TCRdb applied fastp at Q25 and MiXCR to the public reads, then kept only in-frame beta chains. Each CDR3 protein gets just one entry, which takes the most common genes and DNA from the rows behind it. Here the sample has under 600,000 distinct CDR3 sequences; about a fifth occur a single time. The ten largest clones represent around 16% of the sample. The sequencing here drew on PBMCs, taken less than 25 days after the first yellow fever vaccination. These receptors came from a man between 18 and 29 years old who received the YFV17D yellow fever vaccine.

V is TRBV20-1 and J is TRBJ2-5; the D gene is possibly TRBD1 (5 bases). Germline CDR1 reads DFQATT; CDR2 reads SNEGSKA (reference sequence). The CDR3 is 13 amino acids. V gave up 0 bases and J gave up 9 bases, with 14 bases separating them. CDR3 coding DNA: TGCAGTGCTAGAGATCCCCCGGAAGGGGCCCAGTACTTC. Its translation is CSARDPPEGAQYF.

This clonotype came up many times. The chain combines TRBV3-1 with TRBJ2-7; 11 bases match TRBD2. This CDR3 spans 15 amino acids. J gave up 2 bases and V 2 bases, and 2 bases lay outside the gene matches. Germline-derived CDR1 and CDR2 are LGHDT and YNNKEL (reference sequence). DNA for the CDR3: TGTGCCAGCAGCCAAAATAGCGGGGGGGCCTACGAGCAGTACTTC. It is translated as CASSQNSGGAYEQYF.

The chain joins TRBV19 to TRBJ2-1, with D maybe TRBD2 (5 bases). Trimming took 2 bases from V and 0 from J, leaving 23 bases between them. CDR1 and CDR2 from the germline V gene are LNHDA and SQIVND (reference sequence). The CDR3 runs to 20 residues. For the CDR3, the DNA is TGTGCCAGTAGTATATCCAACTCCGCACGGGGATGGAGCTCCTACAATGAGCAGTTCTTC. It is translated as CASSISNSARGWSSYNEQFF. Drawing the rest from reference TRBV19 and TRBJ2-1, the complete variable domain is DGGITQSPKYLFRKEGQNVTLSCEQNLNHDAMYWYRQDPGQGLRLIYYSQIVNDFQKGDIAEGYSVSREKKESFPLTVTSAQKNPTAFYLCASSISNSARGWSSYNEQFFGPGTRLTVL.

In this sample, this clonotype turned up a few times. The chain employs TRBV28 and TRBJ2-7; D is uncertain. V lost 6 bases and J lost 2, with 14 bases in between. The CDR3 spans 14 residues. Germline CDR1 reads MDHEN; CDR2 reads SYDVKM. The CDR3 loop is CASSPPGKTYEQYV. The CDR3 DNA reads TGTGCCAGCAGCCCGCCGGGTAAGACCTACGAGCAGTACGTC.

Ten or more counts support this clonotype. CDR3 protein: CATSRDRGLQETQYF. In DNA form, the CDR3 reads TGTGCCACCAGCAGAGACAGGGGCCTCCAAGAGACCCAGTACTTC. The chain employs TRBV15 and TRBJ2-5, with D perhaps TRBD1 (6 bases). CDR3 length: 15 amino acids. Germline V gene data show CDR1 as LNHNV and CDR2 as YYDKDF (reference sequence). V dropped 0 bases and J dropped 1 base, with 9 bases sitting between them. The full variable domain, rest sourced from reference TRBV15 and TRBJ2-5, is DAMVIQNPRYQVTQFGKPVTLSCSQTLNHNVMYWYQQKSSQAPKLLFHYYDKDFNNEADTPDNFQSRRPNTSFCFLDIRSPGLGDTAMYLCATSRDRGLQETQYFGPGTRLLVL.

This clonotype was detected a few times. V gene TRBV6-7 combines with J gene TRBJ1-5; D perhaps matches TRBD1 (6 bases). TRBV6-7 is an ORF, with its function uncertain. The CDR3 contains 15 residues. Trimming stripped 5 bases from V and 0 bases from J, with 11 bases between. The CDR3 DNA is TGTGCCAGCAGTGAGGGACACCATAGCAATCAGCCCCAGCATTTT. This codes for CASSEGHHSNQPQHF.

This chain connects TRBV7-6 to TRBJ2-7; 9 positions match TRBD1. The CDR3 has 14 amino acids. In germline, CDR1 is SGHVS, CDR2 FNYEAQ. The V and J ends lost 7 bases and 5 bases, in that order; junction bases with no gene match: 9. CDR3 amino acids: CASIPGTGTDEQYF. The CDR3 DNA reads TGTGCCAGCATACCGGGGACAGGGACTGACGAGCAGTACTTC.

The chain carries TRBV6-2 or TRBV6-3 and TRBJ2-7, with no clear D. V shed 3 bases and J shed 3 bases, with 9 bases lying between them. Germline CDR1 is MNHEY and CDR2 is SVGEGT. This CDR3 has 13 residues. CDR3 protein: CASSYGSLYEQYV. In nucleotides, the CDR3 is TGTGCCAGCAGTTATGGGTCTCTCTACGAGCAGTACGTC.

In this sample, this clonotype turned up once. The rearrangement uses TRBV7-6 and TRBJ2-2, with D perhaps matching TRBD1 (6 bases). Germline CDR1 and CDR2: SGHVS and FNYEAQ. Trimming left V 4 bases short and J 4 bases short, with 10 bases between. This CDR3 has 14 amino acids. The CDR3 DNA follows: TGTGCCAGCAGCTCGGGACAAATCACCGGGGAGCTGTTTTTT. Residues: CASSSGQITGELFF.

This clonotype showed up just a few times. The chain links TRBV12-5 to TRBJ2-1; D is unresolved. The V gene's germline CDR1 is LGHNT and CDR2 FRNRAP. This CDR3 is built from 16 residues. V shed 0 bases and J shed 0 bases, with 9 bases lying between them. The CDR3 DNA reads as TGTGCTAGTGGTTTGGTACTGGCTAACTCCTACAATGAGCAGTTCTTC. This gives the protein CASGLVLANSYNEQFF.

This clonotype was counted between two and nine times. The DNA of the CDR3 is TGTGCCAGCAGTTACTCGAGCGGCCTGGGAGGCTACACCTTC. Translating gives CASSYSSGLGGYTF. The chain employs TRBV6-5 and TRBJ1-2, with unresolved D. V was clipped by 0 bases and J by 8 bases, with 13 bases between them. The CDR3 extends over 14 amino acids. The germline V gene has CDR1 MNHEY and CDR2 SVGAGI.

The rearrangement uses TRBV6-5 and TRBJ2-1; D gene uncertain. V was shortened by 5 bases and J by 8 bases, with 10 bases between the two germline ends. The germline CDR1 and CDR2 sequences are MNHEY and SVGAGI. The CDR3 totals 12 residues. The CDR3 DNA sequence: TGTGCCAGCAGTGACCCTATCCATGAGCAGTTCTTC. Translating it yields CASSDPIHEQFF.

The chain links TRBV18 to TRBJ2-3; 9 bases map to TRBD1. This CDR3 is 16 amino acids long. The V gene end was trimmed by 2 bases and the J gene end by 6 bases; junction bases not matched to a gene: 9. The germline CDR1 and CDR2 sequences are KGHSH and LQKENI. The CDR3 loop is CASSPWDRVIVDTQYF. Written as DNA, the CDR3 is TGTGCCAGCTCACCATGGGACAGGGTTATTGTGGATACGCAGTATTTT.

The chain's CDR3 is CASSFGGTYEQYV. The DNA for the CDR3 is TGTGCCAGCAGTTTCGGGGGGACCTACGAGCAGTACGTC. The chain recombines TRBV12-3 or TRBV12-4 with TRBJ2-7, with 7 bases fitting TRBD2. This CDR3 has 13 amino acids. J was trimmed by 2 bases and V by 3 bases; bases with no gene match: 1.

This chain links TRBV18 with TRBJ1-1; tentative D call: TRBD1 (5 bases). The germline gives CDR1 KGHSH, CDR2 LQKENI. The CDR3 loop spans 13 amino acids. V lost 6 bases and J 1 base, leaving 9 bases between the germline ends. The DNA for the CDR3 is TGTGCCAGCTCCAGGGAAGAGAACACTGAAGCTTTCTTT. The encoded protein is CASSREENTEAFF.

This clonotype has a count of ten or more. The chain has TRBV12-3 or TRBV12-4 and TRBJ2-7, with D hard to call. Trimming removed 2 bases from V and 6 bases from J, with 8 bases in between. The CDR3 covers 12 residues. CDR3 sequence: CASSLKGREQYV. The CDR3 DNA follows: TGTGCCAGCAGTTTAAAAGGCCGCGAGCAGTACGTC.

Only a few counts were recorded for this clonotype. The chain carries TRBV18 and TRBJ2-5; D unresolved. The CDR3 length is 14 residues. The V gene lost 8 bases and the J gene lost 0 bases, with 13 bases spanning the gap. The germline gives CDR1 KGHSH, CDR2 LQKENI. In DNA, the CDR3 is TGTGCCAGCGCAACGACCTATAACCAAGAGACCCAGTACTTC. Protein sequence: CASATTYNQETQYF.

The sample holds a few counts of this clonotype. The chain couples TRBV5-1 to TRBJ2-1; 8 nucleotides line up with TRBD1. The V segment lost 2 bases and the J segment 7 bases; nucleotides outside the gene matches: 5. The CDR3 runs 14 residues. Germline values: CDR1 SGHRS, CDR2 YFSETQ. This CDR3 reads CASSLGTGLNEQFF. The CDR3 nucleotides are TGCGCCAGCAGCTTAGGGACAGGCTTAAATGAGCAGTTCTTC.